This is a list of T cell receptor beta chains from one sample in a study of cytomegalovirus exposure and HLA in healthy donors. Profiling relied on immunoSEQ multiplex PCR, and the TCRdb table lists in-frame clones only, not all of them. The sample lists around 140,000 clones, approximately 57% occurring once. Specimen: PBMCs. All receptors derive from a male donor in good health and CMV-seronegative. CDR3s include the opening cysteine and the closing phenylalanine or tryptophan. Each record gives: J gene, D gene, clone size, V gene, CDR3 DNA, CDR3 protein. The D gene is left open where the match is weak. Not every row has a clone size; where given, it reads once, few, many or a size class.

j_call: TRBJ1-4
d_call: -
clone_size: -
v_call: TRBV2
cdr3_nt: TGTGCCAGCAGAGTCAGGGGCTGGGATGAAAAACTGTTTTTT
cdr3_aa: CASRVRGWDEKLFF

j_call: TRBJ1-3
d_call: TRBD1
clone_size: -
v_call: TRBV10-3
cdr3_nt: TGTGCCATCAGTGAGGCTGACAGGGCTGGAAACACCATATATTTT
cdr3_aa: CAISEADRAGNTIYF

j_call: TRBJ1-2
d_call: -
clone_size: -
v_call: TRBV29-1
cdr3_nt: TGCAGCGGGAGGGGAGCCGGCCAGGGCTACACCTTC
cdr3_aa: CSGRGAGQGYTF

j_call: TRBJ1-2
d_call: -
clone_size: -
v_call: TRBV2
cdr3_nt: TGTGCCAGCAGGACGGAGTATTATGGCTACACCTTC
cdr3_aa: CASRTEYYGYTF

j_call: TRBJ1-1
d_call: TRBD1
clone_size: once
v_call: TRBV7-9
cdr3_nt: TGTGCCAGCAGCAGCCAGGGGGGCACTGAAGCTTTCTTT
cdr3_aa: CASSSQGGTEAFF

j_call: TRBJ1-6
d_call: -
clone_size: -
v_call: TRBV5-1
cdr3_nt: TGCGCCAGCAGCCCGGCCGCAGAAGGGGAACCCCTCCACTTT
cdr3_aa: CASSPAAEGEPLHF

j_call: TRBJ2-3
d_call: TRBD2
clone_size: -
v_call: TRBV2
cdr3_nt: TGTGCCAGCAGTGTACTAGCGGATGAGACAGATACGCAGTATTTT
cdr3_aa: CASSVLADETDTQYF

j_call: TRBJ2-5
d_call: -
clone_size: -
v_call: TRBV7-7
cdr3_nt: TGTGCTAGCAGCTTACGGGGAACAGGAGGGTCAGAGACCCAGTACTTC
cdr3_aa: CASSLRGTGGSETQYF

j_call: TRBJ2-1
d_call: -
clone_size: -
v_call: TRBV18
cdr3_nt: TGTGCCAGCTCACCACCGGGGAGGCTGTTATACAATGAGCAGTTCTTC
cdr3_aa: CASSPPGRLLYNEQFF

j_call: TRBJ2-7
d_call: TRBD2
clone_size: -
v_call: TRBV5-1
cdr3_nt: TGCGCCAGCAGCCCAAATTTAGCGGGGGGCCTTAGCTCCTACGAGCAGTACTTC
cdr3_aa: CASSPNLAGGLSSYEQYF

j_call: TRBJ2-3
d_call: TRBD2
clone_size: once
v_call: TRBV7-9
cdr3_nt: TGTGCCAGCCAGCGGGGTTTTGGAGATACGCAGTATTTT
cdr3_aa: CASQRGFGDTQYF

j_call: TRBJ1-1
d_call: TRBD1
clone_size: -
v_call: TRBV10-3
cdr3_nt: TGTGCCAGCACGCTAACAGGGGGCGAAACTGAAGCTTTCTTT
cdr3_aa: CASTLTGGETEAFF

j_call: TRBJ2-1
d_call: TRBD2
clone_size: few
v_call: TRBV7-2
cdr3_nt: TGTGCCAGCAGCCCTACTAGCGGGGGGTTGGAGTTCTTC
cdr3_aa: CASSPTSGGLEFF

j_call: TRBJ2-3
d_call: TRBD1
clone_size: -
v_call: TRBV7-9
cdr3_nt: TGTGCCAGCAGCTCAAGCCAGGGGGATAGCACAGATACGCAGTATTTT
cdr3_aa: CASSSSQGDSTDTQYF

j_call: TRBJ1-3
d_call: TRBD1
clone_size: -
v_call: TRBV18
cdr3_nt: TGTGCCAGCTCACCACCAGGACAGGGGGCTAGACTTTCCTCTGGAAACACCATATATTTT
cdr3_aa: CASSPPGQGARLSSGNTIYF

j_call: TRBJ2-1
d_call: TRBD2
clone_size: few
v_call: TRBV5-1
cdr3_nt: TGCGCCAGCCAGCCATTAACAGTGGGGACTACCAATGAGCAGTTCTTC
cdr3_aa: CASQPLTVGTTNEQFF

j_call: TRBJ2-7
d_call: -
clone_size: -
v_call: TRBV27
cdr3_nt: TGTGCCAGCAGTATCGCCGGGACAAATTCCTACGAGCAGTACTTC
cdr3_aa: CASSIAGTNSYEQYF

j_call: TRBJ1-6
d_call: -
clone_size: -
v_call: TRBV30
cdr3_nt: TGTGCCTGGAGTGAGAGTAATTCACCCCTCCACTTT
cdr3_aa: CAWSESNSPLHF

j_call: TRBJ2-5
d_call: TRBD1
clone_size: once
v_call: TRBV5-1
cdr3_nt: TGCGCCAGCAGCTCAAAAACAGGGGCCGGCCAAGAGACCCAGTACTTC
cdr3_aa: CASSSKTGAGQETQYF

j_call: TRBJ2-5
d_call: TRBD2
clone_size: -
v_call: TRBV2
cdr3_nt: TGTGCCAGCATGCGGACTAGCCCCCAAGAGACCCAGTACTTC
cdr3_aa: CASMRTSPQETQYF

j_call: TRBJ2-3
d_call: -
clone_size: -
v_call: TRBV2
cdr3_nt: TGTGCCAGCTTACCCGGCGGGGCAGCAGATACGCAGTATTTT
cdr3_aa: CASLPGGAADTQYF

j_call: TRBJ1-1
d_call: -
clone_size: -
v_call: TRBV28
cdr3_nt: TGTGCCAGCAGTTTCTTGGGAGGGCTTGGCACTGAAGCTTTCTTT
cdr3_aa: CASSFLGGLGTEAFF

j_call: TRBJ2-7
d_call: TRBD2
clone_size: -
v_call: TRBV10-3
cdr3_nt: TGTGCCATCGGGGAGGGTGCTTTTCGTGCTCGGGACTCATACTCCTACGAGCAGTACTTC
cdr3_aa: CAIGEGAFRARDSYSYEQYF

j_call: TRBJ1-5
d_call: -
clone_size: -
v_call: TRBV6-6
cdr3_nt: TGTGCCAGCAGTCCCCCCGGACAGCGCAGCAATCAGCCTCAGCATTTT
cdr3_aa: CASSPPGQRSNQPQHF

j_call: TRBJ1-1
d_call: TRBD1
clone_size: -
v_call: TRBV5-1
cdr3_nt: TGCGCCAGCAGCTTTACAGGGGCCGGGAACACTGAAGCTTTCTTT
cdr3_aa: CASSFTGAGNTEAFF

j_call: TRBJ1-6
d_call: TRBD1
clone_size: once
v_call: TRBV19
cdr3_nt: TGTGCCAGTAGTACAGGGGGCCTATCACCCCTCCACTTT
cdr3_aa: CASSTGGLSPLHF

j_call: TRBJ1-5
d_call: TRBD1
clone_size: -
v_call: TRBV7-8
cdr3_nt: TGTGCCAGCAGCTCCTCAGGGGGTCATCAGCCCCAGCATTTT
cdr3_aa: CASSSSGGHQPQHF

j_call: TRBJ2-5
d_call: TRBD2
clone_size: few
v_call: TRBV5-1
cdr3_nt: TGCGCCAGCAGCCAGAGCGGGGCCCTCCAAGAGACCCAGTACTTC
cdr3_aa: CASSQSGALQETQYF

j_call: TRBJ1-3
d_call: -
clone_size: -
v_call: TRBV30
cdr3_nt: TGTGCCTGGAGGGAACCAGGTTTCTCTGGAAACACCATATATTTT
cdr3_aa: CAWREPGFSGNTIYF

j_call: TRBJ2-7
d_call: -
clone_size: -
v_call: TRBV9
cdr3_nt: TGTGCCAGCAGCGTAGCCTACAGGGCCTACGAGCAGTACTTC
cdr3_aa: CASSVAYRAYEQYF

j_call: TRBJ1-1
d_call: -
clone_size: few
v_call: TRBV6-1
cdr3_nt: TGTGCCAGCAGTGAATTCGGGGAGGCTAGAAACACTGAAGCTTTCTTT
cdr3_aa: CASSEFGEARNTEAFF

j_call: TRBJ1-5
d_call: -
clone_size: few
v_call: TRBV30
cdr3_nt: TGTGCCTGGAGTCCCCAAGGACAGTCCTCTCAGCCCCAGCATTTT
cdr3_aa: CAWSPQGQSSQPQHF

j_call: TRBJ1-1
d_call: -
clone_size: -
v_call: TRBV18
cdr3_nt: TGTGCCAGCTCCTACAGGGCGAACACTGAAGCTTTCTTT
cdr3_aa: CASSYRANTEAFF

j_call: TRBJ1-3
d_call: TRBD1
clone_size: -
v_call: TRBV5-1
cdr3_nt: TGCGCCAGCAGCATGGACTTGGGACAGGGTCGGTCTGGAAACACCATATATTTT
cdr3_aa: CASSMDLGQGRSGNTIYF

j_call: TRBJ2-2
d_call: TRBD2
clone_size: -
v_call: TRBV6-1
cdr3_nt: TGTGCCAGCACTAGCGGGGGAACGAACACCGGGGAGCTGTTTTTT
cdr3_aa: CASTSGGTNTGELFF

j_call: TRBJ2-1
d_call: TRBD2
clone_size: -
v_call: TRBV9
cdr3_nt: TGTGCCAGCGGACTAGCGGGGGCCGACAATGAGCAGTTCTTC
cdr3_aa: CASGLAGADNEQFF

j_call: TRBJ2-5
d_call: -
clone_size: once
v_call: TRBV4-3
cdr3_nt: TGCGCCAGCAGCCAAGGTGGAGTGTTGTCTTGGAGATACAATGGGGAGACCCAGTACTTC
cdr3_aa: CASSQGGVLSWRYNGETQYF

j_call: TRBJ2-7
d_call: TRBD1
clone_size: few
v_call: TRBV27
cdr3_nt: TGTGCCAGCAGTTTTAGGACAGGGATCACCCACGAGCAGTACTTC
cdr3_aa: CASSFRTGITHEQYF

j_call: TRBJ1-6
d_call: -
clone_size: -
v_call: TRBV28
cdr3_nt: TGTGCCAGCAGGAAACAGGGACCGACGCCCCTCCACTTT
cdr3_aa: CASRKQGPTPLHF

j_call: TRBJ1-3
d_call: -
clone_size: few
v_call: TRBV5-4
cdr3_nt: TGTGCCAGCAGCTTGTCGGGCTCTGGAAACACCATATATTTT
cdr3_aa: CASSLSGSGNTIYF

j_call: TRBJ1-1
d_call: -
clone_size: few
v_call: TRBV30
cdr3_nt: TGTGCCTGGAGTCCCACGACATACAGTCATGAAGCTTTCTTT
cdr3_aa: CAWSPTTYSHEAFF

j_call: TRBJ2-6
d_call: TRBD2
clone_size: -
v_call: TRBV11-2
cdr3_nt: TGTGCCAGCAGCTTAGGGATGACTAGCGGGGCATCTGGGGCCAACGTCCTGACTTTC
cdr3_aa: CASSLGMTSGASGANVLTF

j_call: TRBJ2-7
d_call: TRBD1
clone_size: -
v_call: TRBV18
cdr3_nt: TGTGCCAGCTCAGAGGGACAGGGTAACGAGCAGTACTTC
cdr3_aa: CASSEGQGNEQYF

j_call: TRBJ2-7
d_call: -
clone_size: -
v_call: TRBV9
cdr3_nt: TGTGCCAGCAGCGTAGCAGGGGACGAGCAGTACTTC
cdr3_aa: CASSVAGDEQYF

j_call: TRBJ2-7
d_call: -
clone_size: -
v_call: TRBV5-4
cdr3_nt: TGTGCCAGCAGCTTGGATGGATCGGGCTCCTACGAGCAGTACTTC
cdr3_aa: CASSLDGSGSYEQYF

j_call: TRBJ1-1
d_call: TRBD1
clone_size: -
v_call: TRBV11-3
cdr3_nt: TGTGCCAGCAGCCCCAGGGGGCGGGCTGCTGAAGCTTTCTTT
cdr3_aa: CASSPRGRAAEAFF

j_call: TRBJ2-5
d_call: TRBD2
clone_size: -
v_call: TRBV10-3
cdr3_nt: TGTGCCATCAGTGTTGCGGGGGGGCTTAGAAAGACCCAGTACTTC
cdr3_aa: CAISVAGGLRKTQYF

j_call: TRBJ1-1
d_call: -
clone_size: -
v_call: TRBV6-6
cdr3_nt: TGTGCCAGCAGAGGGGATCTGGAAGCTTTCTTT
cdr3_aa: CASRGDLEAFF

j_call: TRBJ2-1
d_call: -
clone_size: -
v_call: TRBV7-9
cdr3_nt: TGTGCCAGCAGCTTTGCGGGGCGCGGTCTCGGCAATGAGCAGTTCTTC
cdr3_aa: CASSFAGRGLGNEQFF

j_call: TRBJ1-2
d_call: -
clone_size: -
v_call: TRBV25-1
cdr3_nt: TGTGCCAGCAGTCCGACAGGATCTTATGCTAACTATGGCTACACCTTC
cdr3_aa: CASSPTGSYANYGYTF